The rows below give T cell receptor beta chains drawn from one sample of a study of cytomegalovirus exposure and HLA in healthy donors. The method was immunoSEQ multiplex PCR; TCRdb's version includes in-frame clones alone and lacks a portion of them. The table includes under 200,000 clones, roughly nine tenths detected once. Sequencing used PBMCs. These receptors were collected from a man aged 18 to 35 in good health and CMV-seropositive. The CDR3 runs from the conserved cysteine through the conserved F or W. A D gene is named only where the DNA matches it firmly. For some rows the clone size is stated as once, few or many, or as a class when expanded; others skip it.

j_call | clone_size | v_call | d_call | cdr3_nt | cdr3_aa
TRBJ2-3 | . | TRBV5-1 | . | TGCGCCAGCAGCTTAGCCAGACAAGATACGCAGTATTTT | CASSLARQDTQYF
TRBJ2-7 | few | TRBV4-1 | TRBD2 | TGCGCCAGCAGCCGACTAGCGGGCCAGGACGAGCAGTACTTC | CASSRLAGQDEQYF
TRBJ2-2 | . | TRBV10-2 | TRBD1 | TGCGCCACTTTGACAGGGCTCGGGGAGCTGTTTTTT | CATLTGLGELFF
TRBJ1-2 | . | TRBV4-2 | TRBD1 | TGTGCCAGCAGCCAAGCTCCGGGACAGGGGGCCGCTAACTATGGCTACACCTTC | CASSQAPGQGAANYGYTF
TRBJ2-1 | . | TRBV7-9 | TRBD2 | TGTGCCAGCAGCTTCGGACTAGCGGGAGGGTCTGATGAGCAGTTCTTC | CASSFGLAGGSDEQFF
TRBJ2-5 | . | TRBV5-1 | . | TGCGCCAGCAGCTTGGCGCTAGTAAGACAAGAGACCCAGTACTTC | CASSLALVRQETQYF
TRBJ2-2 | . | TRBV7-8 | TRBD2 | TGTGCCAGCAGCTTAGTTAGGTTTGAGACTAGCGGCAACACCGGGGAGCTGTTTTTT | CASSLVRFETSGNTGELFF
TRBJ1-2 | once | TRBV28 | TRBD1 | TGTGCCAGCAGTTTTTGGGCCCTGGGACAGGAACGACTCGGGCTCTATGGCTACACCTTC | CASSFWALGQERLGLYGYTF
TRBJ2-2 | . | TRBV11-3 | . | TGTGCCAGCAGCCGCCAGGGATCGAACACCGGGGAGCTGTTTTTT | CASSRQGSNTGELFF
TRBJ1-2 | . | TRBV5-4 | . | TGTGCCAGCAGCTTGGACAGGTCCTATGGCTACACCTTC | CASSLDRSYGYTF
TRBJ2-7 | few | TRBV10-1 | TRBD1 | TGCGCCAGCAGTGGGGACCCGGGACAGGGCGCCTACGAGCAGTACTTC | CASSGDPGQGAYEQYF
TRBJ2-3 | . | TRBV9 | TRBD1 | TGTGCCAGCAGCGCAGTCCCACGGACAGGGGGCACAGATACGCAGTATTTT | CASSAVPRTGGTDTQYF
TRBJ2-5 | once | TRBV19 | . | TGTGCCAGTTTAGCGGTTGACGAGACCCAGTACTTC | CASLAVDETQYF
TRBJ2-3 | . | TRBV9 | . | TGTGCCAGCAGTCCTAGGACTAGCACAGATACGCAGTATTTT | CASSPRTSTDTQYF
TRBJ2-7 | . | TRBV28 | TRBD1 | TGTGCCAGCACGGGCAGGGGGCTTGACGAGCAGTACTTC | CASTGRGLDEQYF
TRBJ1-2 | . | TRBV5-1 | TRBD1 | TGCGCCAGCAGCTTGAATGACGGGACAGATGGCTACACCTTC | CASSLNDGTDGYTF
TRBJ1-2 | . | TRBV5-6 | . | TGTGCCAGCAGCTTGGTGGACAGTAGGGGCTACACCTTC | CASSLVDSRGYTF
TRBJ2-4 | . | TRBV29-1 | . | TGCAGCGCGACTCTGGCTCTAGCCAAAAACATTCAGTACTTC | CSATLALAKNIQYF
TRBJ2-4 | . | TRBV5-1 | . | TGCGCCAGCAGCTTGTGGGCGGGAGCCAAAAACATTCAGTACTTC | CASSLWAGAKNIQYF
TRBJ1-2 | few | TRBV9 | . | TGTGCCAGCAGCGTAGCGGCAGGGGATTATGGCTACACCTTC | CASSVAAGDYGYTF
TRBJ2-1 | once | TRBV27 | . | TGTGCCAGCAGGCGACCCTGGACAGATATCAATGAGCAGTTCTTC | CASRRPWTDINEQFF
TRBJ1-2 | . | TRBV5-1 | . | TGCGCCAGCAGCTTGGTTTCGGGGAACAACTATGGCTACACCTTC | CASSLVSGNNYGYTF
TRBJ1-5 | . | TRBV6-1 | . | TGTGCCAGCACCGGACAACACCGGAGCAATCAGCCCCAGCATTTT | CASTGQHRSNQPQHF
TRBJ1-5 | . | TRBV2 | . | TGTGCCAGCGGTTTACAGGTCAATCAGCCCCAGCATTTT | CASGLQVNQPQHF
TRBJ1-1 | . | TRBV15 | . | TGTGCCACCCGCAGGGCTTTTATGACTGAAGCTTTCTTT | CATRRAFMTEAFF
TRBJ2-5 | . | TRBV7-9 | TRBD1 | TGTGCCAGCAGCTTAGGTGTCAGGGGGAGCGCCGCATTGGAGACCCAGTACTTC | CASSLGVRGSAALETQYF
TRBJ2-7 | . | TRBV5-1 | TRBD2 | TGCGCCAGCAGCTCAGCGGGGAACGCCCCCTACGAGCAGTACTTC | CASSSAGNAPYEQYF
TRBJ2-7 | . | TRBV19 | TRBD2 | TGTGCCAGTAGTAAGACTAGCGGGTTTCGGTCCGAAGAGCAGTACTTC | CASSKTSGFRSEEQYF
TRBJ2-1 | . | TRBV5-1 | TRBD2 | TGCGCCAGCAGCTTGCCCGGAAGCTCGGGACTAGCGGGTTCCTACAATGAGCAGTTCTTC | CASSLPGSSGLAGSYNEQFF
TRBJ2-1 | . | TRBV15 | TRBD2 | TGTGCCACCAGCAGAGATGGGGCTAGCGGAATGTACAATGAGCAGTTCTTC | CATSRDGASGMYNEQFF
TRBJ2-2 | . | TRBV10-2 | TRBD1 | TGCGCCAGCAGTGAAGCATCCGGGACAGGGCCCGGGGAGCTGTTTTTT | CASSEASGTGPGELFF
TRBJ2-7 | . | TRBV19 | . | TGTGCCAGTAGATCCGGAGGAAGGGACGAGCAGTACTTC | CASRSGGRDEQYF
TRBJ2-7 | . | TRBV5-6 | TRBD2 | TGTGCCAGCTGCTCAGCGGGAGGGCCAATCGAGCAGTACTTC | CASCSAGGPIEQYF
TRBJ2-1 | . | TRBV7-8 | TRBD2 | TGTGCCAGCAGCTTAAAGCGGGAGATAATCTACAATGAGCAGTTCTTC | CASSLKREIIYNEQFF
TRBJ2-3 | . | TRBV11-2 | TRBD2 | TGTGCCAGCAGCTTAGATTCGGGACTAGCGGGAGGGCCAGATACGCAGTATTTT | CASSLDSGLAGGPDTQYF
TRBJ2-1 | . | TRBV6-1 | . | TGTGCCAGCAGTGAACGGACAATAAGAGATTGGAGTAGGACACAGAATGAGCAGTTCTTC | CASSERTIRDWSRTQNEQFF
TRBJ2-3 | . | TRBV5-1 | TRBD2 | TGCGCCAGCAGTATACCTAGCGGGAGGAGAAACACAGATACGCAGTATTTT | CASSIPSGRRNTDTQYF
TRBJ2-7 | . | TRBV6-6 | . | TGTGCCAGCAGTTACAATCCTTTGAGCTCCTACGAGCAGTACTTC | CASSYNPLSSYEQYF
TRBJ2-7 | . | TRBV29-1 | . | TGCAGCGTTGCTACCCCTCCCACCTACGAGCAGTACTTC | CSVATPPTYEQYF
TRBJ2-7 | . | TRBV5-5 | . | TGTGCCAGCAGCTTTAACACCGATTCCTACGAGCAGTACTTC | CASSFNTDSYEQYF
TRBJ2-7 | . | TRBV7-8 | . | TGTGCCAGCAGCTTATCGCAGGGCTACGAGCAGTACTTC | CASSLSQGYEQYF
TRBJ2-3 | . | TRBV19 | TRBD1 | TGTGCCAGTAGTCTTACAGGGGCGCGCACAGATACGCAGTATTTT | CASSLTGARTDTQYF
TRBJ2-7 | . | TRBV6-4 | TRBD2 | TGTGCCAGCAGCGACGACTCTTATGGTAGCGGGAGGTTCCCCACCTACTACGAGCAGTACTTC | CASSDDSYGSGRFPTYYEQYF
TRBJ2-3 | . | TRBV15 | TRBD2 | TGTGCCACCAGCAGTGTTACTAGCGGCTTAACAGATACGCAGTATTTT | CATSSVTSGLTDTQYF
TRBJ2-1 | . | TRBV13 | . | TGTGCCAGCGGAGTTAGGGGCTCCTACAATGAGCAGTTCTTC | CASGVRGSYNEQFF
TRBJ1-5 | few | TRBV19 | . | TGTGCCAGTAGTATAGAGACTCCAGGGGCTCAGCCCCAGCATTTT | CASSIETPGAQPQHF
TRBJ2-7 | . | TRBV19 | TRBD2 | TGTGCCAGTAGTACCCAGACTAGCGGGAGCTTTGAGCAGTACTTC | CASSTQTSGSFEQYF
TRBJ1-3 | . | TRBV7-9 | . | TGTGCCAGCAGCTTAGCAGGGGCGATCTCTGGAAACACCATATATTTT | CASSLAGAISGNTIYF
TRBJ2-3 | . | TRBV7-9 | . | TGTGCCAGCAGCTTACAGGTTGATACGCAGTATTTT | CASSLQVDTQYF
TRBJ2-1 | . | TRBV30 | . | TGTGCCTGGAGTGTACTTCCTAGCGACAATGAGCAGTTCTTC | CAWSVLPSDNEQFF
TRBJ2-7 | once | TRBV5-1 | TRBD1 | TGCGCCAGCAGCTTGAGTGGGGGACAGCCCTACGAGCAGTACTTC | CASSLSGGQPYEQYF
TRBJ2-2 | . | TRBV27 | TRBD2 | TGTGCCAGCAGCCTGGGACTAGCGGGAGTCATCGGGGAGCTGTTTTTT | CASSLGLAGVIGELFF
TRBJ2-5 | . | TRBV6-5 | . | TGTGCCAGCAGTTACTCGAGCCTCACCTCAGAGACCCAGTACTTC | CASSYSSLTSETQYF